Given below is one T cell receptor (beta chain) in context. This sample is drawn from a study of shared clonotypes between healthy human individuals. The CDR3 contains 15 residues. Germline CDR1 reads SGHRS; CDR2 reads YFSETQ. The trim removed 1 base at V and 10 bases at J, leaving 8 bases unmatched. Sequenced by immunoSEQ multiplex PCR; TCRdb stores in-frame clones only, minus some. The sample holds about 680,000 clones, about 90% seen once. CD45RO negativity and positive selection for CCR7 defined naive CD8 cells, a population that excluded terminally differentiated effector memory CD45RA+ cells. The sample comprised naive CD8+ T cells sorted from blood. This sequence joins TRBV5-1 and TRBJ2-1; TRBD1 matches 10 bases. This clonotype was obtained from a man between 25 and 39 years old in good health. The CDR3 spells CASSLFRTGGLEQFF. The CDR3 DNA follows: TGCGCCAGCAGCTTGTTCCGGACAGGGGGATTAGAGCAGTTCTTC.